Following are 9 T cell receptor beta chains from one sample sequenced in a study of beta chain features in type 1 diabetes. As every portion of the isolated RNA was reverse transcribed, the sequencing read expressed TCRB transcripts. Clones were sequenced by immunoSEQ multiplex PCR, and TCRdb holds only the in-frame ones, with some missing. The profile shows hundreds of thousands of clones, about 14% of them singletons. No cognate antigen is known for these TCRs. Regarding the study as a whole: Moderate but significant shortening of TCRB CDR3s was recorded in all four CD4+ subsets from Type 1 diabetes patients.

The sequencing input was naive CD4+ T cells from blood. The receptors were sampled from a man between 18 and 29 years old with type 1 diabetes.

The rearrangement links TRBV7-9 to TRBJ1-2; a possible D gene is TRBD1 (5 bases). The germline CDR1 and CDR2 sequences are SEHNR and FQNEAQ (reference sequence). Trimming took 1 base from V and 6 from J, leaving 9 bases between them. This CDR3 has 13 amino acids. The CDR3 nucleotides are TGTGCCAGCAGCTTAGAAACAGGCGATGGCTACACCTTC. Translating it yields CASSLETGDGYTF.

V is TRBV29-1 and J is TRBJ1-5; 12 nucleotides match TRBD1. The germline V gene encodes CDR1 SQVTM and CDR2 ANQGSEA. This CDR3 has 16 residues. Trimming took 6 bases from V and 5 from J; bases not matched to a gene: 11. The CDR3 coding sequence is TGCAGCGTCTCCGGGACAGGGGGCCGGGCTGATCAGCCCCAGCATTTT. Its protein product is CSVSGTGGRADQPQHF.

This clone was found a few times. The chain couples TRBV4-2 to TRBJ2-2; 7 bases are a match to TRBD2. Germline V gene lookup returns CDR1 LGHNA and CDR2 YNFKEQ. J lost 5 bases, V lost 1 base, and 13 bases had no gene match. The CDR3 contains 18 residues. CDR3 nucleotide sequence: TGTGCCAGCAGCCAAGCCTCGGTTCTACTAGCGCGGACCGGGGAGCTGTTTTTT. It is translated as CASSQASVLLARTGELFF.

This clone was counted a few times. This chain connects TRBV6-5 to TRBJ2-7; TRBD1 is a possible D gene (6 bases). The V end lost 4 bases, the J end lost 5 bases, and 12 bases lay between the germline ends. Germline V lookup: CDR1 MNHEY, CDR2 SVGAGI. This CDR3 region has 13 residues. CDR3 region: CASSSTRGHEQYF. Written as DNA, the CDR3 is TGTGCCAGCAGTTCGACCAGGGGCCACGAGCAGTACTTC.

This clone was detected only a few times. This chain connects TRBV6-6 to TRBJ2-1, with 12 bases aligning to TRBD2. With V trimmed by 0 bases and J by 12 bases, 6 bases remained unmatched. This CDR3 has 15 residues. Germline V gene data show CDR1 as MNHNY and CDR2 as SVGAGI (reference sequence). The CDR3 sequence is CASSYSRLAGERQFF. DNA of the CDR3: TGTGCCAGCAGTTACTCCCGACTAGCGGGAGAGCGGCAGTTCTTC.

The chain couples TRBV2 to TRBJ2-4, with D perhaps TRBD2 (6 bases). Germline CDR1 reads SNHLY; CDR2 reads FYNNEI. This CDR3 contains 17 residues. Trimming left V 5 bases short and J 0 bases short, with 17 bases between. For the CDR3, the DNA is TGTGCCAGCAGTCGTTCCTCGGGACTCCTAGCCAAAAACATTCAGTACTTC. Protein sequence: CASSRSSGLLAKNIQYF.

The V call is TRBV4-3, the J call TRBJ2-3, with 7 positions matching TRBD2. The CDR3 is 15 amino acids. V shed 5 bases and J 0 bases; nucleotides not matched to a gene: 5. Germline-derived CDR1 and CDR2 are LGHNA and YSLEER. CDR3 nucleotides: TGCGCCAGCAGCGATCGGACTAGGAGCACAGATACGCAGTATTTT. Its protein is CASSDRTRSTDTQYF.

Turning to this clone: One end of the junction does not line up with germline, which may come from a read error. CDR3 amino acids: CATSMVSGGLYF. The CDR3 DNA follows: TGTGCCACCAGCATGGTCTCGGGCGGCCTATACTTC. This sequence joins TRBV15 and TRBJ1-2; no definite D call. Germline CDR1 is LNHNV and CDR2 is YYDKDF (reference sequence). This CDR3 spans 12 amino acids.

This clone was seen more than once but under ten times. The rearrangement links TRBV18 to TRBJ1-6; the D gene is possibly TRBD1 (5 bases). CDR1 and CDR2 (germline): KGHSH, LQKENI. The CDR3 consists of 15 residues. V lost 1 base to trimming and J lost 9 bases, with 13 bases between them. CDR3 nucleotides: TGTGCCAGCTCACCACAGACGGGAAGGGGTTCACCCCTCCACTTT. This gives the protein CASSPQTGRGSPLHF.